This TCR beta chain derives from a study of siplizumab effects on memory and regulatory T cells. Germline assignment: CDR1 SGHRS and CDR2 YFSETQ. The CDR3 spans 15 residues. V was trimmed by 4 bases and J by 3 bases, leaving 14 bases between them. To note about this clone: Its target is not known. The identical CDR3 is also encoded by other nucleotide sequences in the sample.

Some clones are missing from TCRdb's copy, which holds only in-frame ones; the method was immunoSEQ multiplex PCR. The data contain some 120,000 clones, around 94% of them seen just once; the ten biggest clones take up under 2%. General study findings and limits: A minor share of alloreactive clones matched unstimulated subsets. It was not possible to assign a naive or memory phenotype to roughly 75-96% of proliferating CD4+ or CD8+ clones. Suppressive activity of Tregs proliferating in siplizumab cultures remained unconfirmed.

The receptor's source is a human donor in good health. The gene calls are TRBV5-1 and TRBJ1-5, with D perhaps matching TRBD1 (6 bases). The sequenced sample was non-Treg CD4+ T cells sorted from blood. The CDR3 reads CASSLGGGDNQPQHF. CDR3 DNA: TGCGCCAGCAGCCTGGGAGGGGGGGACAATCAGCCCCAGCATTTT.